The clone carrying this T cell receptor (beta chain) was found a few times. Its target is not known. The data are from a study of regulatory T cells in long-lasting Graves disease. Investigators prepared the TCR beta libraries by applying iRepertoire HTBI primers and Arm-PCR of CDR3 regions. Each CDR3 protein is one row after TCRdb ran MiXCR on the multiplex PCR reads. Seen here are over 350,000 distinct CDR3 sequences, 12% to 15% observed once, and the top ten hold approximately 17%. Findings and caveats of the study: Public clonotype sharing was higher in persistent than newly diagnosed patients.

Time point noted: newly diagnosed GD, antithyroid drugs for less than 3 months. Making the TCR library involved RNA that had been extracted from PBMCs. This CDR3 region has 16 residues. The V gene's germline CDR1 is GTSNPN and CDR2 SVGIG (reference sequence). Trimming took off 3 bases at V and 0 bases at J, with 17 bases between the two ends. This sample was also put to use in a study of T cells in Graves' hyperthyroidism and ophthalmopathy.

The receptor comes from a woman between 50 and 59 years old with Graves disease. The sequencing here drew on peripheral blood mononuclear cells (PBMCs), taken at new diagnosis, from a patient treated with antithyroid drugs. The chain links TRBV30 to TRBJ2-5; perhaps TRBD2 as D (5 bases). The DNA of the CDR3 is TGTGCCTGGAGCCCCGGGCTAGCAAATTACCAAGAGACCCAGTACTTC. It yields the protein CAWSPGLANYQETQYF.